One and the same sample provided the 3 T cell receptor beta chains below, sequenced in a study of control samples from healthy donors and cancer patients. Sequencing used immunoSEQ multiplex PCR; TCRdb keeps in-frame clones, though not all of them. The table includes fewer than 200,000 clones, 90% detected once. The sample taken for sequencing was blood. These receptors came from a woman between 45 and 65 years old in good health.

The V and J genes are TRBV9 and TRBJ2-3; D remains ambiguous. The CDR3 runs 14 residues. Germline V lookup: CDR1 SGDLS, CDR2 YYNGEE. The V gene lost 0 bases and the J gene lost 3 bases, with 8 bases spanning the gap. CDR3 in amino acids: CASSVGSRTDTQYF. CDR3 coding DNA: TGTGCCAGCAGCGTAGGCTCCCGGACAGATACGCAGTATTTT.

V is TRBV28 and J is TRBJ2-7, with D unclear. Germline V CDR1 and CDR2: MDHEN, SYDVKM. The CDR3 length is 13 residues. V dropped 1 base and J dropped 3 bases, with 7 bases sitting between them. The CDR3 nucleotides read TGTGCCAGCAGTTTATCCCTTAGCTACGAGCAGTACTTC. This gives the protein CASSLSLSYEQYF. Filled out from reference TRBV28 and TRBJ2-7, the complete variable domain reads DVKVTQSSRYLVKRTGEKVFLECVQDMDHENMFWYRQDPGLGLRLIYFSYDVKMKEKGDIPEGYSVSREKKERFSLILESASTNQTSMYLCASSLSLSYEQYFGPGTRLTVT.

The chain joins TRBV7-8 to TRBJ1-6; D unresolved. This CDR3 is built from 14 residues. V was clipped by 3 bases and J by 8 bases, with 11 bases between them. From germline, CDR1 is SGHVS and CDR2 FQNEAQ. CDR3 sequence reads: CASSFGRNDSPLHF. The CDR3, as DNA: TGTGCCAGCAGCTTTGGACGGAATGATTCACCCCTCCACTTT.